This TCR beta chain is drawn from a study of blood T cell repertoires in COVID-19. Whole-study context: Collection of acute and convalescent COVID-19 samples took place in the United States, Italy and Spain.

V dropped 8 bases and J dropped 5 bases, with 15 bases sitting between them. The CDR3 has 14 amino acids. Germline CDR1 SEHNR, CDR2 FQNEAQ (reference sequence). Per the original data handling: Scientists estimated how many nucleated cells there were by amplifying reference gene primers. The repertoire was sequenced with immunoSEQ multiplex PCR; TCRdb's copy has only in-frame clones and lacks some. V and J calls and clone size come straight from that table; D and trimming were deduced from the DNA. Among tens of thousands of clones listed, more than 75% were seen once. The V and J genes are TRBV7-9 and TRBJ2-2; TRBD2 is a possible D gene (6 bases). This clonotype originated in a man between 45 and 60 years old with active COVID-19. The sample comprised peripheral blood. The CDR3 reads CASLSGRGTGELFF. The CDR3 region has the DNA TGTGCCAGCCTATCAGGACGGGGGACCGGGGAGCTGTTTTTT.